The T cell receptor (beta chain) described here comes from a study of glioma-infiltrating T cells. Germline V CDR1 and CDR2: DFQATT, SNEGSKA (reference sequence). The length of the CDR3 is 12 residues. Trimming removed 3 bases at V and 5 bases at J, with 10 bases between. The iRepertoire nested amplicon-rescue multiplex PCR amplified TCR alpha and beta CDR3s from RNA. One-step reverse transcription and amplification started from about 100-400 ng of tissue mRNA or PBMC total RNA. TCRdb re-analysed the multiplex PCR reads in MiXCR, keeping a single row per CDR3 protein. This sample yields roughly 200,000 distinct CDR3 sequences, of which approximately 40% are seen a single time; around 5.3% belongs to the top ten. Of note for this clonotype: Its antigen remains unidentified.

Study-wide points: Very few CDR3 sequences were shared between tissue and blood. Above-expected tissue-blood divergence occurred in all gliomas, most in low-grade ones.

The sample taken for sequencing was glioma tissue, nonneoplastic brain tissue, or PBMCs (not recorded which). The chain links TRBV20-1 to TRBJ2-5; D is unresolved. The clonotype was recovered from a human donor with low-grade glioma or glioblastoma, undergoing nonglioma brain surgery, or in good health (not recorded which). This chain's CDR3 is CSASPNTETQYF. In nucleotides, the CDR3 is TGCAGTGCTAGTCCAAACACGGAGACCCAGTACTTC.